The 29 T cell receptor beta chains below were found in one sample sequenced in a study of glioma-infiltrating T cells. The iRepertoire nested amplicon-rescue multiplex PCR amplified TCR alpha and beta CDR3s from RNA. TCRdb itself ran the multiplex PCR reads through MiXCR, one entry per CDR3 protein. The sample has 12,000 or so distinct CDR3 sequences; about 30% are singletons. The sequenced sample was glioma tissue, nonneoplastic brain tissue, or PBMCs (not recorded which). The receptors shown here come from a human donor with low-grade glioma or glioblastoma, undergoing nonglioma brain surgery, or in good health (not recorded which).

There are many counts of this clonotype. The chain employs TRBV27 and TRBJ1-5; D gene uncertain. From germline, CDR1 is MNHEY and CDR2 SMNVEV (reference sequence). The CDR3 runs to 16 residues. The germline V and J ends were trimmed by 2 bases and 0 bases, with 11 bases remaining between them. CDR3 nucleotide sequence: TGTGCCAGCAGTTTAAGGGTCCGGGGTAGCAATCAGCCCCAGCATTTT. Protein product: CASSLRVRGSNQPQHF.

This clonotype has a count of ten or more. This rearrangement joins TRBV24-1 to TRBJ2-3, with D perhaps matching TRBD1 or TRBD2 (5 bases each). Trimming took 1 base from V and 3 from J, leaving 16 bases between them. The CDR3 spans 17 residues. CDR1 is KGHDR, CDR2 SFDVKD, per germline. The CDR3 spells CATSDFDGTERTDTQYF. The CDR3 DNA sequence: TGTGCCACCAGTGATTTCGACGGGACGGAACGGACAGATACGCAGTATTTT.

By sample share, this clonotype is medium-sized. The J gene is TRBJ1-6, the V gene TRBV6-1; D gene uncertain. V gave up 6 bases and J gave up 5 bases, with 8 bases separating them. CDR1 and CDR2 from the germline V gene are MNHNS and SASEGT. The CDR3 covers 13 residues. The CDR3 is CASRGRNNSPLHF. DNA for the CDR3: TGTGCCAGCAGAGGAAGGAATAATTCACCCCTCCACTTT.

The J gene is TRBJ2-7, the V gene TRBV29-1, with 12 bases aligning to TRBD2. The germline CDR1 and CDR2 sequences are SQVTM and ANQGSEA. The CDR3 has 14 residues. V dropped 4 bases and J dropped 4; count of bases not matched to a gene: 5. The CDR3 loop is CSVVRLAGVYEQYF. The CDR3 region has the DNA TGCAGCGTTGTAAGACTAGCGGGAGTGTACGAGCAGTACTTC.

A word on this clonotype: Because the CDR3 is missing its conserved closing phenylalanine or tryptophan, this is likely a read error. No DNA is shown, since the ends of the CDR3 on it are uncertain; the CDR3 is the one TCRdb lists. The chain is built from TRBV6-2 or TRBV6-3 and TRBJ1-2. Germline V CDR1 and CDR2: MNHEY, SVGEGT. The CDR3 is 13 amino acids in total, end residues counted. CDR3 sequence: CASSLAGSNGYTL.

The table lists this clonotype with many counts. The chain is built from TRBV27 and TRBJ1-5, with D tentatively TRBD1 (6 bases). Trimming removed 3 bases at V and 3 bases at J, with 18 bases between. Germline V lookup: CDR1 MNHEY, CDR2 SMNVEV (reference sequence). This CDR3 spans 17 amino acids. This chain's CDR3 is CASSFQGYGVDNQPQHF. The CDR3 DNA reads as TGTGCCAGCAGTTTTCAGGGGTACGGGGTAGACAATCAGCCCCAGCATTTT.

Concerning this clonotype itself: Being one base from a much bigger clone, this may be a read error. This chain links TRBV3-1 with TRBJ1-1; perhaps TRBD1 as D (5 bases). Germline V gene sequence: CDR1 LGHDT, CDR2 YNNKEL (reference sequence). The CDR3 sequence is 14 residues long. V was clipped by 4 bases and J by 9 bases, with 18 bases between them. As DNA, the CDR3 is TGTGCCAGCAGCCCTGACCTGGGAGGGACTAAAGCTTTCTTT. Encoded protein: CASSPDLGGTKAFF. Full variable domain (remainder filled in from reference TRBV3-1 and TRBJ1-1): DTAVSQTPKYLVTQMGNDKSIKCEQNLGHDTMYWYKQDSKKFLKIMFSYNNKELIINETVPNRFSPKSPDKAHLNLHINSLELGDSAVYFCASSPDLGGTKAFFGQGTRLTVV.

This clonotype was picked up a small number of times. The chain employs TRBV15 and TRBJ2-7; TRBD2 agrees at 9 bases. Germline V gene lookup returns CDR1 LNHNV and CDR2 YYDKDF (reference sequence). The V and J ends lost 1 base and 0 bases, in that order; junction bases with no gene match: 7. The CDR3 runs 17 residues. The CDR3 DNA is TGTGCCACCAGCAGAGGGGGGAGCGGGAGGCACTCCTACGAGCAGTACTTC. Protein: CATSRGGSGRHSYEQYF.

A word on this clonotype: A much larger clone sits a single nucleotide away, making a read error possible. For the CDR3, the DNA is TGCAGTGCTAACAAGCGTTTAGGTTCGACCGGGGAGCTGCTTTTT. Amino acid sequence: CSANKRLGSTGELLF. The chain combines TRBV20-1 with TRBJ2-2; D is perhaps TRBD2 (5 bases). The CDR3 sequence is 15 residues long. Germline assignment: CDR1 DFQATT and CDR2 SNEGSKA (reference sequence).

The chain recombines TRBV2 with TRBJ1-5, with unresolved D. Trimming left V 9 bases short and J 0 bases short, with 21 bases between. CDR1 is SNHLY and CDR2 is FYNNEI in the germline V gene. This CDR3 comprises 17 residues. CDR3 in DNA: TGTGCCAGTCAACGAGAGGTAGGAGGGTATAGCAATCAGCCCCAGCATTTT. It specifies CASQREVGGYSNQPQHF.

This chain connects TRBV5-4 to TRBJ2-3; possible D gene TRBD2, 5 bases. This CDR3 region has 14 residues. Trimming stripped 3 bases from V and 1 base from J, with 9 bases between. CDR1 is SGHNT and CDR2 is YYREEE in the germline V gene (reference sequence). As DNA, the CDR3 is TGTGCCAGCAGCTCCCGGGGAGGCACAGATACGCAGTATTTT. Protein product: CASSSRGGTDTQYF.

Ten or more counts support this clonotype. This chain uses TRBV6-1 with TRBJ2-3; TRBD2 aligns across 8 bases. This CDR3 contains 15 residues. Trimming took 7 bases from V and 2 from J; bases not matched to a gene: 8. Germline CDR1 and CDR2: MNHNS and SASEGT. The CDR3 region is CASISGIHTTDTQYF. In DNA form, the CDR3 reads TGTGCCAGCATTAGCGGGATACACACCACAGATACGCAGTATTTT.

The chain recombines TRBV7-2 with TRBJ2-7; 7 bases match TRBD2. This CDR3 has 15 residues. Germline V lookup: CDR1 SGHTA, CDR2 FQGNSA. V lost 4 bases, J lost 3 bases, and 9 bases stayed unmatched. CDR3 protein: CASSSRSGANYEQYF. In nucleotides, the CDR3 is TGTGCCAGCAGCTCGCGGAGCGGGGCGAACTACGAGCAGTACTTC.

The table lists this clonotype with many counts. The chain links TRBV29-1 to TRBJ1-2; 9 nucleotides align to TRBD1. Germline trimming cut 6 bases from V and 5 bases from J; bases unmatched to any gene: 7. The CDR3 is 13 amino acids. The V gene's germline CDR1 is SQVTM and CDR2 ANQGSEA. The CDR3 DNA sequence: TGCAGCGTGGGAGCCGGGACAGGGTATGGCTACACCTTC. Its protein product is CSVGAGTGYGYTF.

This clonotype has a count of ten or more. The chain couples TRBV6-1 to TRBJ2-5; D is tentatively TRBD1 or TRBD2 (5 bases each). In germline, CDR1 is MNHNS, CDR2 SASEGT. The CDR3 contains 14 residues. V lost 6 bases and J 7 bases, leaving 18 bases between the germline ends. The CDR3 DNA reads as TGTGCCAGCAGACCCGGGACGCACCTGCGGACCCAGTACTTC. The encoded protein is CASRPGTHLRTQYF.

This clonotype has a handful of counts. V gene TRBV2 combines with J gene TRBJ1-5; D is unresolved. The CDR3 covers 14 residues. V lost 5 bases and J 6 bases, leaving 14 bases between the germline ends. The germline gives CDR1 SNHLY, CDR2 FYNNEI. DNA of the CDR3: TGTGCCAGCAGTCCCGACACCCCCGTTCAGCCCCAGCATTTT. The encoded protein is CASSPDTPVQPQHF. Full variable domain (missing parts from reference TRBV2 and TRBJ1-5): EPEVTQTPSHQVTQMGQEVILRCVPISNHLYFYWYRQILGQKVEFLVSFYNNEISEKSEIFDDQFSVERPDGSNFTLKIRSTKLEDSAMYFCASSPDTPVQPQHFGDGTRLSIL.

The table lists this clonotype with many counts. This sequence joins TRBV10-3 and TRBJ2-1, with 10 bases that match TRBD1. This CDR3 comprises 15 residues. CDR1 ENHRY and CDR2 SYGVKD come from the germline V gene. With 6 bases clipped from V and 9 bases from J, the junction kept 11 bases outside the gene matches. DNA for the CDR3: TGTGCCATCAGCGACCCCGGGACAGGGGTTGTTGAGCAGTTCTTC. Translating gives CAISDPGTGVVEQFF.

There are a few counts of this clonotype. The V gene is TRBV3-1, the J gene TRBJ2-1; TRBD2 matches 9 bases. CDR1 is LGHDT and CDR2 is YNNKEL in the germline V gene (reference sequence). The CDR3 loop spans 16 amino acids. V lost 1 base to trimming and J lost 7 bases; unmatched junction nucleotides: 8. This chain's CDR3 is CASSQAPGLAPNEQFF. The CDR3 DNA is TGTGCCAGCAGCCAAGCCCCGGGACTAGCTCCAAATGAGCAGTTCTTC.

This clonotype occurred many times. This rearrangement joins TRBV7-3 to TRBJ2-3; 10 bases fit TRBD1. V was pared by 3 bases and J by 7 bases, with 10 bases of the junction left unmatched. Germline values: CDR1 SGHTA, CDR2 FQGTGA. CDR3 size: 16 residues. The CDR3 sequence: CASSFTGQGGPYTQYF. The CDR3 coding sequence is TGTGCCAGCAGCTTTACCGGACAGGGGGGACCCTATACGCAGTATTTT.

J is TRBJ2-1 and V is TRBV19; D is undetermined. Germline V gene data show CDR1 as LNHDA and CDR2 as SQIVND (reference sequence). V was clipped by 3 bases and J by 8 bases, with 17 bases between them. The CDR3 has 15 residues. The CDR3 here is CASSILVTDEDEQFF. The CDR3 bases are TGTGCCAGTAGTATTCTTGTGACGGATGAGGATGAGCAGTTCTTC.

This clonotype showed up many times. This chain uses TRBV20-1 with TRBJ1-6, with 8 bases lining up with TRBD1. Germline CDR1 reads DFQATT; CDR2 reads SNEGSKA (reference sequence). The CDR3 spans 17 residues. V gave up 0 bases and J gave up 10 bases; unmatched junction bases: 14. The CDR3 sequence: CSARDLRAGGKGSPLHF. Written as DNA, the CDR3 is TGCAGTGCTAGAGATTTGCGGGCAGGGGGCAAAGGGTCACCCCTCCACTTT.

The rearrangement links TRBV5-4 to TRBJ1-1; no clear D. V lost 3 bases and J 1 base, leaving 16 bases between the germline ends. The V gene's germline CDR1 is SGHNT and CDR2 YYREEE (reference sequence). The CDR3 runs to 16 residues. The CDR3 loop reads CASSYKIRSSNTEAFF. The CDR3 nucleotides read TGTGCCAGCAGCTACAAGATTCGGTCCTCGAACACTGAAGCTTTCTTT.

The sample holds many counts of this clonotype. The CDR3 nucleotides are TGCAGTGCTAGCGGGATACGTCAAGAGACCCAGTACTTC. It codes for CSASGIRQETQYF. The chain uses TRBV20-1 and TRBJ2-5; tentative D call: TRBD2 (5 bases). CDR1 is DFQATT, CDR2 SNEGSKA, per germline (reference sequence). Trimming took 3 bases from V and 2 from J, leaving 10 bases between them. This CDR3 region has 13 residues.

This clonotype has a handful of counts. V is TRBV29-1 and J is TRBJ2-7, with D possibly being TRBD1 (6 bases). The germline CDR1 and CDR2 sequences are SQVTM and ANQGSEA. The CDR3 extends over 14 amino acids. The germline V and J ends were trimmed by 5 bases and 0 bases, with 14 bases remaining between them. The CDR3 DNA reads TGCAGCGTTAAAAGACGACAGGACTCCTACGAGCAGTACTTC. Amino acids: CSVKRRQDSYEQYF.

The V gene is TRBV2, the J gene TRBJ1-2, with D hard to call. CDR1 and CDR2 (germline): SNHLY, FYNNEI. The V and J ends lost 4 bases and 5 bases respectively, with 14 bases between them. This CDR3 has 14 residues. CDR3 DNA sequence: TGTGCCAGCAGTGGCATTGCCGGCAAATATGGCTACACCTTC. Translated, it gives CASSGIAGKYGYTF. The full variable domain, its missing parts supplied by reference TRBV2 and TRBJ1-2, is EPEVTQTPSHQVTQMGQEVILRCVPISNHLYFYWYRQILGQKVEFLVSFYNNEISEKSEIFDDQFSVERPDGSNFTLKIRSTKLEDSAMYFCASSGIAGKYGYTFGSGTRLTVV.

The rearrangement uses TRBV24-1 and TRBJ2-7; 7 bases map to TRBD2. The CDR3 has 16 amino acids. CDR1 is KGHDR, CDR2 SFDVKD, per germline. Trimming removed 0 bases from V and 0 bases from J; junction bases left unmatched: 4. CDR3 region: CATSDLGRGSSYEQYF. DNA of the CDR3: TGTGCCACCAGTGATTTGGGGAGGGGCAGCTCCTACGAGCAGTACTTC.

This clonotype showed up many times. The CDR3 DNA reads TGCAGTGCTAGAGAAGGGGGCGAGAATGAAAAACTGTTTTTT. Amino acids: CSAREGGENEKLFF. The chain combines TRBV20-1 with TRBJ1-4; TRBD1 agrees at 7 bases. The CDR3 extends over 14 amino acids. Germline V CDR1 and CDR2: DFQATT, SNEGSKA (reference sequence). V was clipped by 0 bases and J by 5 bases; unmatched bases: 3.

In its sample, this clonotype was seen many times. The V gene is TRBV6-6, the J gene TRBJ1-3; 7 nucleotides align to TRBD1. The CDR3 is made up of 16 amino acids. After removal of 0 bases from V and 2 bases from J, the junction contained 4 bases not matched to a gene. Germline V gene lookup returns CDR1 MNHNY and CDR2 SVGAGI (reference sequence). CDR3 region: CASSYSGTVTGNTIYF. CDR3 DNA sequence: TGTGCCAGCAGTTACTCAGGGACAGTGACTGGAAACACCATATATTTT.

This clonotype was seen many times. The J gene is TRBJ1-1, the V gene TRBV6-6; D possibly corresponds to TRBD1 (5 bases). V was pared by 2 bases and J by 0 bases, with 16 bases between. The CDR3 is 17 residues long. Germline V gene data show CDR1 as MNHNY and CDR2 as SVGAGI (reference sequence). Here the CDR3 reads CASSYGAVFKMNTEAFF. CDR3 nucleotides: TGTGCCAGCAGTTACGGGGCAGTTTTTAAGATGAACACTGAAGCTTTCTTT.